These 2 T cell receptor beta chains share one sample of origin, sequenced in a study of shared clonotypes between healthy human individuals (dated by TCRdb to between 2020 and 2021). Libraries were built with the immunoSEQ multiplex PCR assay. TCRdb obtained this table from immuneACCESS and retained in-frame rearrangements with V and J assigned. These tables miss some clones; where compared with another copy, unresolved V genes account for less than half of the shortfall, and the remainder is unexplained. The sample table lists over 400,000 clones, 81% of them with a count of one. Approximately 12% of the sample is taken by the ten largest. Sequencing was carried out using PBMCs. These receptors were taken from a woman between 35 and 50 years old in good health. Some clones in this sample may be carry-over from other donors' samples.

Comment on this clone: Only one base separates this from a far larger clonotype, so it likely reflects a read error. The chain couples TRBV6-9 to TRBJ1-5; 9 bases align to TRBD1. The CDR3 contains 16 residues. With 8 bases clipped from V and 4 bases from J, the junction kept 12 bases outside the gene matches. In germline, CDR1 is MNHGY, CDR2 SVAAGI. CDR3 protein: CASDERQGGGNQPQHF. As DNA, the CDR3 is TGTGCCAGCGACGAACGACAGGGGGGAGGAAATCAGCCCCAGCATTTT.

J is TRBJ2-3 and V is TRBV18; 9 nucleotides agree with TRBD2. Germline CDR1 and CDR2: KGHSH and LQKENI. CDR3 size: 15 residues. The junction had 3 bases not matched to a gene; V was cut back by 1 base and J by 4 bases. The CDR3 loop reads CASSPLREGADTQYF. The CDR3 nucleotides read TGTGCCAGCTCACCACTGCGGGAGGGCGCAGATACGCAGTATTTT.